This TCR beta chain was sequenced in a study of CD8 T cells in Susac syndrome. The CDR3 covers 17 residues. The ends lost 3 bases at V and 1 base at J; junction bases unmatched: 10. It was with random hexamers that roughly 0.5 to 1 ug RNA was reverse transcribed. With immunoSEQ multiplex PCR, TCR beta CDR3 was amplified across 54 Vbeta and 13 Jbeta. TCRdb called the immunoSEQ multiplex PCR reads again in MiXCR, with one record for every CDR3 protein. Among roughly 80,000 distinct CDR3 sequences listed, around 94% were seen once. Turning to this clonotype: Its antigen is currently unknown.

Study-wide points: That the number of individuals in its TCR sequencing and HLA analysis was relatively small was acknowledged by the study.

Healthy donors constituted the control group, matched for age and sex. The TEMRA cells underwent FACS enrichment, while the CD8+ and CD4+ T cells underwent negative isolation. This chain connects TRBV12-3 or TRBV12-4 to TRBJ2-5, with 8 bases that match TRBD2. The sequence was collected from a human donor in good health. Material: CD8+ T cells from PBMCs. In DNA form, the CDR3 reads TGTGCCAGCAGTTTTGCGGGAGGCATCGGGGGCCAAGAGACCCAGTACTTC. This sequence encodes CASSFAGGIGGQETQYF.